The sequence of this TCR beta chain was determined in a study of radiation and T cells in renal cell carcinoma. At the level of the study: Nephrectomy followed 15 Gy stereotactic body radiation by 4 weeks.

The time point here: blood 2 weeks post-SBRT. Documented treatment: 15 Gy SBRT to primary tumor, nephrectomy 4 weeks later. To note about this clone: Its specificity is unknown.

The CDR3 spans 16 residues. Germline V gives CDR1 SGDLS, CDR2 YYNGEE. The trim removed 4 bases at V and 2 bases at J, leaving 6 bases unmatched. TCRdb's copy holds only in-frame clones and misses some; the assay was immunoSEQ multiplex PCR. This table holds 100,000 to 150,000 clones, around 81% found once. Study-level results: Without pretreatment biopsies, baseline tumor clonotype presence was undetermined. From baseline, blood top tumor clonotypes peaked at 2 weeks post-radiation.

The sequence was collected from a man between 45 and 60 years old with renal cell carcinoma. The sequences come from blood, collected from a patient whose treatment included radiotherapy and nephrectomy. This chain uses TRBV9 with TRBJ2-3, with TRBD2 matching 11 bases. The CDR3 sequence: CASSFSGGAYTDTQYF. The DNA of the CDR3 is TGTGCCAGCAGCTTTAGCGGGGGGGCGTACACAGATACGCAGTATTTT.